The entry below gives a single TCR beta chain sequence along with its context. The data derive from a study of T cell repertoires in cytomegalovirus infection. Between the trimmed V and J ends, which lost 4 bases and 3 bases, there was a span of 10 bases. The CDR3 runs to 14 residues. Per germline, CDR1 KGHDR and CDR2 SFDVKD. TCRdb processed the reads anew with MiXCR; each CDR3 protein has one entry. The data contain some 600,000 distinct CDR3 sequences, about 24% of them singletons. The clonotype was recovered from a human donor in good health (CMV status not recorded). Some clones in this sample may be carry-over from other donors' samples. The specimen sequenced was CD8+ T cells from PBMCs. The chain links TRBV24-1 to TRBJ2-3; the D is unclear. The CDR3 loop reads CATSDPRETDTQYF. The DNA for the CDR3 is TGTGCCACCAGTGACCCTAGAGAAACAGATACGCAGTATTTT.